This T cell receptor (beta chain) is drawn from a study of memory CD4+ T cells and cytomegalovirus serostatus (dated by TCRdb to the late 2010s). For context, the study as a whole: The cohort included around 35 healthy adults from Belgium, of whom 9 were CMV seropositive and 24 were CMV seronegative. To replicate a published TCR-based CMV serostatus classifier, the researchers sequenced the CD4+ memory TCRbeta repertoires of a Belgian cohort whose cytomegalovirus serostatus was known. The paper's findings and limits, for the study overall: The results were interpreted as suggesting that the CMV-associated TCR signature is largely present in the CD4+ memory repertoire. Unlike the original study, which covered naive and memory CD4+ and CD8+ populations, the Belgian study sequenced only CD4+CD45RO+ memory cells. For CMV serostatus prediction, a median bootstrapped AUC of roughly 0.94 was reached with the original framework, and a median bootstrapped AUC of about 0.9 was reached with a US-trained random forest. Among the roughly 160 previously reported CMV-associated TCRbeta sequences, 67 showed up in the CD4+ memory repertoires, with each one found in between one and five individuals. A median bootstrapped AUC of roughly 0.95 with a 95% CI of 0.76-1.00 was achieved on the Belgian cohort by the original-framework classifier.

A FACSAria II was used to sort memory CD4+ T cells, defined as single viable CD3+CD4+CD8-CD45RO+ cells. CMV serostatus was determined with a Roche Elecsys assay detecting serum IgG against CMV pp150, pp28, p38 and p52. Following thawing, total CD4+ T cells were enriched through positive selection using CD4 magnetic microbeads. The samples came from a different study that was designed specifically to examine the CD4+ T cell memory repertoire. Peripheral blood mononuclear cells were isolated and cryopreserved according to standard operating procedures, and serum was kept at -80 degrees C. CD3-PerCP (BW264/56), CD4-APC (RPA-T4), CD45RO-PE (UCHT1) and CD8-Pacific Orange (3B5) antibodies were used for staining, and non-viable cells were excluded with Sytox blue. Notes on this clone: There is no known antigen for this receptor. No base quality values were provided; no much bigger clone lies one nucleotide off.

The Quick-DNA Microprep Kit was used to extract genomic DNA from the sorted cells. Amplification of TCRbeta DNA was done with the immunoSEQ hsTCRbeta kit, following the protocol from the manufacturer. An Illumina MiSeq instrument was used to sequence the TCRbeta libraries. As for the authors' bioinformatics: Removing out-of-frame sequences left 2,204,828 distinct TCRbeta sequences, an average of roughly 68,000 per individual. Each individual was scored using the number of 150 to 200 previously reported CMV-associated TCRbeta sequences that the individual carried and the total number of productive distinct TCRbeta sequences. A beta-binomial model was reimplemented in Python, and scikit-learn random forests with default parameters were trained on data from the US cohort. On the Belgian cohort, classifier performance was reported as the median AUC, along with percentile confidence intervals, across 10,000 bootstrap iterations. TCRdb carries this immuneACCESS record with in-frame sequences only. Its versions omit some clonotypes, under half of them owing to an unresolved V gene in the studies checked, with the rest unexplained. That table gives V, J and clone size, and the DNA gave D and trimming. This sample is represented by roughly 84,000 clones; around 80% of them were singletons. The ten largest clones take up roughly 0.85% of the sample.

V and J are trimmed by 6 bases and 10 bases, and the gene matches miss 15 bases of the junction. The CDR3 contains 16 residues, cysteine and phenylalanine counted. Only the CDR3 portion is preserved as DNA: 48 bases, with reading frame beginning at the first base. Looking up the germline V gene yields CDR1 KGHSH and CDR2 LQKENI. Sample: memory CD4+ T cells from blood. The clonotype was recovered from an adult in good health and CMV-seronegative. The chain employs TRBV18 and TRBJ2-1; TRBD1 agrees with 10 junctional bases. The CDR3 protein is CASSLTGTGAKREQFF. The DNA sequence reads TGTGCCAGCTCCCTCACCGGGACAGGGGCCAAGCGAGAGCAGTTCTTC.